A selection of T cell receptor beta chains follows, all from one sample in a study of control samples from healthy donors and cancer patients. Clones were read by immunoSEQ multiplex PCR, and TCRdb kept only the in-frame ones, dropping some. The sample consists of 70,000 or so clones, about 90% of them appearing once. The sample taken for sequencing was PBMCs. These receptors all come from a man in his fifties or sixties with lung cancer. Both conserved end residues are part of each CDR3. A D gene is named only where the DNA matches it firmly. Clone size appears in some rows only: once, few, many, or a class for an expanded clone.

d_call: TRBD1
j_call: TRBJ2-3
v_call: TRBV7-9
clone_size: -
cdr3_aa: CASKGQFSTDTQYF
cdr3_nt: TGTGCCAGCAAGGGACAGTTCTCCACAGATACGCAGTATTTT

d_call: TRBD2
j_call: TRBJ2-2
v_call: TRBV4-2
clone_size: -
cdr3_aa: CASSLKHGGAGGELFF
cdr3_nt: TGTGCCAGCAGCCTAAAGCACGGGGGGGCCGGCGGGGAGCTGTTTTTT

d_call: -
j_call: TRBJ2-5
v_call: TRBV3-1/TRBV3-2
clone_size: -
cdr3_aa: CASSRRVGGPGQETQYF
cdr3_nt: TGTGCCAGCAGTCGCAGAGTAGGGGGGCCAGGGCAAGAGACCCAGTACTTC

d_call: -
j_call: TRBJ2-1
v_call: TRBV6-1
clone_size: -
cdr3_aa: CASSEWDEQFF
cdr3_nt: TGTGCCAGCAGTGAATGGGATGAGCAGTTCTTC

d_call: TRBD1
j_call: TRBJ2-3
v_call: TRBV30
clone_size: -
cdr3_aa: CAWKDWTGGSTDTQYF
cdr3_nt: TGTGCCTGGAAGGATTGGACAGGGGGATCTACAGATACGCAGTATTTT

d_call: -
j_call: TRBJ2-3
v_call: TRBV21-1
clone_size: -
cdr3_aa: CASSKVNAGGPVEGDTQYF
cdr3_nt: TGTGCCAGCAGCAAAGTTAACGCGGGGGGGCCCGTGGAGGGGGATACGCAGTATTTT

d_call: -
j_call: TRBJ2-5
v_call: TRBV5-4
clone_size: -
cdr3_aa: CASSLDYQETQYF
cdr3_nt: TGTGCCAGCAGCTTGGACTACCAAGAGACCCAGTACTTC

d_call: -
j_call: TRBJ1-1
v_call: TRBV7-2
clone_size: -
cdr3_aa: CASSSGQMNTEAFF
cdr3_nt: TGTGCCAGCAGCTCAGGACAGATGAACACTGAAGCTTTCTTT

d_call: -
j_call: TRBJ2-3
v_call: TRBV5-4
clone_size: -
cdr3_aa: CASSPGTSRGTDTQYF
cdr3_nt: TGTGCCAGCAGCCCCGGGACATCGCGGGGCACAGATACGCAGTATTTT

d_call: TRBD2
j_call: TRBJ2-5
v_call: TRBV9
clone_size: -
cdr3_aa: CASSVGLAGGQETQYF
cdr3_nt: TGTGCCAGCAGCGTAGGCCTAGCGGGGGGGCAAGAGACCCAGTACTTC

d_call: -
j_call: TRBJ1-4
v_call: TRBV27
clone_size: -
cdr3_aa: CASGFQGVNEKLFF
cdr3_nt: TGTGCCAGCGGTTTTCAGGGTGTCAATGAAAAACTGTTTTTT

d_call: -
j_call: TRBJ1-2
v_call: TRBV2
clone_size: once
cdr3_aa: CASREQGYTF
cdr3_nt: TGTGCCAGCAGGGAGCAGGGCTACACCTTC

d_call: -
j_call: TRBJ1-2
v_call: TRBV6-5
clone_size: -
cdr3_aa: CASTQGQHPSYGYTF
cdr3_nt: TGTGCCAGCACCCAAGGACAGCATCCGTCCTATGGCTACACCTTC

d_call: -
j_call: TRBJ2-3
v_call: TRBV24-1
clone_size: -
cdr3_aa: CATSDGSLGADTQYF
cdr3_nt: TGTGCCACCAGTGACGGCTCTTTGGGGGCAGATACGCAGTATTTT

d_call: -
j_call: TRBJ1-6
v_call: TRBV10-2
clone_size: -
cdr3_aa: CASSSGVVNSPLHF
cdr3_nt: TGCGCCAGCAGCTCTGGGGTTGTAAATTCACCCCTCCACTTT

d_call: -
j_call: TRBJ2-1
v_call: TRBV2
clone_size: -
cdr3_aa: CASSEGLSDNEQFF
cdr3_nt: TGTGCCAGCAGTGAAGGACTATCAGACAATGAGCAGTTCTTC

d_call: -
j_call: TRBJ2-2
v_call: TRBV9
clone_size: -
cdr3_aa: CASSVGGANTGELFF
cdr3_nt: TGTGCCAGCAGCGTAGGCGGCGCGAACACCGGGGAGCTGTTTTTT

d_call: -
j_call: TRBJ1-3
v_call: TRBV9
clone_size: -
cdr3_aa: CASGGRPSEGNTIYF
cdr3_nt: TGTGCCAGCGGGGGTCGGCCATCCGAGGGAAACACCATATATTTT

d_call: TRBD2
j_call: TRBJ2-1
v_call: TRBV10-2
clone_size: -
cdr3_aa: CASSESTLADYNEQFF
cdr3_nt: TGCGCCAGCAGTGAGTCGACACTAGCGGATTACAATGAGCAGTTCTTC

d_call: TRBD1
j_call: TRBJ1-2
v_call: TRBV5-1
clone_size: -
cdr3_aa: CASSPRQGDGYTF
cdr3_nt: TGCGCCAGCAGCCCTAGACAGGGAGATGGCTACACCTTC

d_call: -
j_call: TRBJ2-7
v_call: TRBV10-3
clone_size: -
cdr3_aa: CAISESAGSFSYEQYF
cdr3_nt: TGTGCCATCAGTGAGTCAGCAGGGTCATTCTCCTACGAGCAGTACTTC

d_call: -
j_call: TRBJ2-1
v_call: TRBV27
clone_size: once
cdr3_aa: CASSFQLVTYNEQFF
cdr3_nt: TGTGCCAGCAGTTTCCAACTAGTTACCTACAATGAGCAGTTCTTC

d_call: -
j_call: TRBJ1-3
v_call: TRBV5-6
clone_size: few
cdr3_aa: CASSLLDTGSSGNTIYF
cdr3_nt: TGTGCCAGCAGCTTGTTAGATACCGGGTCCTCTGGAAACACCATATATTTT